This T cell receptor beta chain appears in the sequencing data of a study of blood T cells in healthy people across ages. Germline V lookup: CDR1 SGHAT, CDR2 FQNNGV. The CDR3 contains 11 residues. The V end lost 1 base, the J end lost 15 bases, and 10 bases lay between the germline ends. Next came a second PCR, run for about 6 to 12 cycles, which used a sample-barcoded 5' primer along with a J-beta primer mix. TCRdb used MiXCR to reprocess the 5' RACE reads, holding one entry per CDR3 protein. Seen here are almost 1 million distinct CDR3 sequences, about 51% observed once, and the top ten hold about a fifth. Findings and limits, study-wide: The study found more naive CD4+ cells and higher diversity in long-lived than aged donors.

Peripheral blood was drawn, approximately 9.5 milliliters per donor. Per-sample yields of isolated PBMCs were at least 6 million. The total RNA that was extracted per sample amounted to at least 6 micrograms. Concerning this clonotype: Its antigen is currently unknown.

The source of this sequence is a woman aged 60 to 75 in good health. This sequence joins TRBV11-2 and TRBJ2-4; D is unclear. The sample consisted of blood. CDR3 sequence reads: CASSLAPPLYF. CDR3 nucleotides: TGTGCCAGCAGCTTAGCCCCCCCTTTGTACTTC.